This is a list of T cell receptor beta chains from one sample in a study of T cell repertoires in cytomegalovirus infection. TCRdb itself ran the reads through MiXCR, one entry per CDR3 protein. The top ten hold 48% of the sample, which has 550,000 to 700,000 distinct CDR3 sequences, over 35% seen once. Antigen specificity for these receptors is unknown. This sample comprised cultured PBMCs, obtained from culture after CMV antigen stimulation. The receptor source for this set is a human donor in good health (CMV status not recorded). Some clones in this sample may be carry-over from other donors' samples. Each CDR3 is given with its conserved first and last residue. D genes are given only for firm matches. Part of the rows lack a size; the others show once, few, many or a class for expanded clones.

NA,TRBV6-6,11,NA,TRBJ2-3,TGTGCCAGCAGTGGGGGCTATGCGCAGTATTTT,CASSGGYAQYF
once,TRBV2,17,NA,TRBJ2-2,TGTGCCAGCCGAGAGTCCACCAGGGGGGGGAACACCGGGGAGCTGTTTTTT,CASRESTRGGNTGELFF
NA,TRBV10-3,16,NA,TRBJ1-6,TGTGCCATCAGTGAGTCGTCTGCAGGAGGGGGGTCACCCCTCCACTTT,CAISESSAGGGSPLHF
NA,TRBV7-2,12,NA,TRBJ2-5,TGTGCCAGCAGCACAGGTTCGCGGACCCAGTACTTC,CASSTGSRTQYF
NA,TRBV29-1,12,NA,TRBJ2-1,TGCAGCCCGAGAGAGGGGTACAATGAGCAGTTCTTC,CSPREGYNEQFF
NA,TRBV7-2,18,TRBD1,TRBJ2-7,TGTGCCAGCAGCCTAAGGGAGACAGGGGCGTCTGTGGGCTACGAGCAGTACTTC,CASSLRETGASVGYEQYF
NA,TRBV6-8,15,TRBD1,TRBJ1-6,TGTGCCAGTATAATGTTGGGACAGGGGGATTCACCCCTCCACTTT,CASIMLGQGDSPLHF
NA,TRBV28,14,NA,TRBJ2-7,TGTGCCAGCAGTCCATGGGTGGGGCTTAACGAGCAGTACTTC,CASSPWVGLNEQYF
NA,TRBV7-7,18,TRBD1,TRBJ1-5,TGTGCCAGCAGCTTAGGTGACAGGGCTTTATCGAGCAATCAGCCCCAGCATTTT,CASSLGDRALSSNQPQHF
NA,TRBV7-2,16,NA,TRBJ1-2,TGTGCCAGCAGCTTAGACGGCGGAGGGTACAGCTATGGCTACACCTTC,CASSLDGGGYSYGYTF
few,TRBV19,20,NA,TRBJ2-2,TGTGCCAGTAGTAACCAAGGAGCTTTGGGCCTTAGGTTTCGGGCCGGGGAGCTGTTTTTT,CASSNQGALGLRFRAGELFF
NA,TRBV19,11,TRBD2,TRBJ2-1,TGTGCCAGTAGTACGGCGGGGGGAAGGTTCTTC,CASSTAGGRFF
NA,TRBV24-1,13,NA,TRBJ2-2,TGTGCCACAGATACTCGAGGATCCGGGGAGCTGTTTTTT,CATDTRGSGELFF
NA,TRBV4-1,14,NA,TRBJ2-1,TGCGCCAGCAGCTCACGGACTTTATACAATGAGCAGTTCTTC,CASSSRTLYNEQFF
few,TRBV12-5,16,NA,TRBJ2-4,TGTGCTAGTGGTTTGATCCTCGGGATAGAAAGTGCCGTTCAGTACTTC,CASGLILGIESAVQYF
NA,TRBV7-9,14,NA,TRBJ1-5,TGTGCCAGCAGCCCATCCACCGGGGTCCAGCCCCAGCATTTT,CASSPSTGVQPQHF
NA,TRBV19,14,TRBD2,TRBJ2-7,TGTGCCAGTAGTGTGCTAGCGGGATCCAACGAGCAGTACTTC,CASSVLAGSNEQYF
NA,TRBV20-1,14,TRBD2,TRBJ2-3,TGCAGCTTCGCGGGGGTCCCCCCCACAGATACGCAGTATTTT,CSFAGVPPTDTQYF
NA,TRBV6-2/TRBV6-3,15,TRBD1,TRBJ2-7,TGTGCCAGCACCGATTTAATGACAGGGGTGGACGAGCAGTACTTC,CASTDLMTGVDEQYF
few,TRBV7-9,15,NA,TRBJ1-1,TGTGCCAGCAGCTTAGCCTTGGGCTCAAACACTGAAGCTTTCTTT,CASSLALGSNTEAFF
NA,TRBV6-1,16,TRBD1,TRBJ1-4,TGTGCCAGCAGTGAAGTTAGGACAGGAATAAATGAAAAACTGTTTTTT,CASSEVRTGINEKLFF
NA,TRBV7-4,11,NA,TRBJ1-2,TGTGCCAGCAGCTTAGAAGGGGACAACTCTTTC,CASSLEGDNSF
NA,TRBV7-6,14,NA,TRBJ2-7,TGTGCCAGCAGCGTTAGCGGAGCGAACTACGAGCAGTACTTC,CASSVSGANYEQYF
NA,TRBV4-2,14,NA,TRBJ1-5,TGTGCCAGCAGGGCCACGGGAGTCAATCAGCCCCAGCATTTT,CASRATGVNQPQHF
NA,TRBV27,14,NA,TRBJ1-2,TGTGCCAGCAGTTTACTAGGCAGAGGGATTGGCTACACCTTC,CASSLLGRGIGYTF
NA,TRBV5-1,17,NA,TRBJ2-7,TGCGCCAGCAGCTTGCCCCGATCCGGGACACTTACCTACGAGCAGTACTTC,CASSLPRSGTLTYEQYF
NA,TRBV7-2,15,NA,TRBJ2-3,TGTGCCAGCAGCTCCGGGACTTTCCGCACAGATACGCAGTATTTT,CASSSGTFRTDTQYF
few,TRBV11-2,18,NA,TRBJ2-1,TGTGCCAGCAGCTTAGTGTTCGCTTGGGGCGATGACGAAGTTGAGCAGTTCTTC,CASSLVFAWGDDEVEQFF
few,TRBV5-1,18,NA,TRBJ1-6,TGCGCCAGCAGCTTAGGGTCTGCTCTTGAAACATATAATTCACCCCTCCACTTT,CASSLGSALETYNSPLHF
NA,TRBV7-2,15,NA,TRBJ2-5,TGTGCCAGCAGCTTAGCGATAGGGGCCCAAGAGACCCAGTACTTC,CASSLAIGAQETQYF
NA,TRBV7-2,13,NA,TRBJ1-6,TGTGCCAGCAGCAACCAGGGGTTCTCACCCCTCCACTTT,CASSNQGFSPLHF
NA,TRBV29-1,15,NA,TRBJ1-1,TGCAGCGTCAAATATTCGGGACGGAGTAAGACTGAAGCTTTCTTT,CSVKYSGRSKTEAFF
NA,TRBV20-1,16,TRBD1,TRBJ1-3,TGCAGCGCAAGCCCACTCCTCGGGACAGCTGGAAACACCATATATTTT,CSASPLLGTAGNTIYF
few,TRBV18,15,NA,TRBJ1-4,TGTGCCAGCTCACCACGCACGGGGATGAATGAAAAACTGTTTTTT,CASSPRTGMNEKLFF
few,TRBV6-1,15,TRBD1,TRBJ2-5,TGTGCCAGCAGTGAACGGGACAGGGGGTGGGAGACCCAGTACTTC,CASSERDRGWETQYF
few,TRBV19,13,NA,TRBJ1-1,TGTGCCAGTAGTATCAGGGAGAACACTGAAGCTTTCTTT,CASSIRENTEAFF
NA,TRBV3-1,16,TRBD1,TRBJ2-3,TGTGCCAGCAGCACTCGGGACAGGGGGCGCCCAGATACGCAGTATTTT,CASSTRDRGRPDTQYF
few,TRBV28,11,NA,TRBJ1-1,TGTGCCAGCAGAACTACAGGGTGGGCTTTCTTT,CASRTTGWAFF
NA,TRBV19,15,NA,TRBJ1-5,TGTGCCAGTAGTATCGGGGGGCGACTCAATCAGCCCCAGCATTTT,CASSIGGRLNQPQHF
many,TRBV7-8,11,NA,TRBJ2-3,TGTGCCAGCAGCGACACAGATACGCAGTATTTT,CASSDTDTQYF
few,TRBV7-9,15,TRBD1,TRBJ2-7,TGTGCCAGCAGCGATGGTGGGACAGAAGCCTACGAGCAGTACTTC,CASSDGGTEAYEQYF
few,TRBV10-3,14,NA,TRBJ2-5,TGTGCCATCAGTGAGTCGGAGGGCGCGGAGACCCAGTACTTC,CAISESEGAETQYF
once,TRBV25-1,16,NA,TRBJ2-2,TGTGCCAGCAGTGATACCAGGGTTGGGTCTACCGGGGAGCTGTTTTTT,CASSDTRVGSTGELFF
few,TRBV7-6,14,NA,TRBJ2-2,TGTGCCAGCAGCTTATATTCAGCGGGCGGGGAGCTGTTTTTT,CASSLYSAGGELFF
NA,TRBV18,16,NA,TRBJ1-4,TGTGCCAGCTCACCACGCTCCGGAGCAACTAATGAAAAACTGTTTTTT,CASSPRSGATNEKLFF
NA,TRBV7-2,16,TRBD1,TRBJ2-7,TGTGCCAGCAGCTTTCCCCTGACAGGGGGGTCCTACGAGCAGTACTTC,CASSFPLTGGSYEQYF